A single sample is the source of the 10 T cell receptor beta chains below, sequenced in a study of cytomegalovirus exposure and HLA in healthy donors. Vbeta (60) and Jbeta (13) primers were used in the PCR. Sequenced by immunoSEQ multiplex PCR; TCRdb stores in-frame clones only, minus some. The data contain over 110,000 clones, 75% to 80% of them singletons. The sequencing sample was made of PBMCs. The receptors shown here come from a middle-aged woman in good health and CMV-seropositive.

V gene TRBV6-1 combines with J gene TRBJ2-7; 9 positions match TRBD2. This CDR3 is built from 15 residues. V lost 6 bases to trimming and J lost 5 bases; unmatched junction nucleotides: 11. CDR1 and CDR2 from the germline V gene are MNHNS and SASEGT. As DNA, the CDR3 is TGTGCCAGCAGGCGGGCGGGAGGGAGCTTGGACGAGCAGTACTTC. It specifies CASRRAGGSLDEQYF.

This chain joins TRBV28 and TRBJ1-5; D gene uncertain. The CDR3 contains 15 residues. Trimming removed 3 bases from V and 0 bases from J, with 9 bases in between. CDR1 is MDHEN, CDR2 SYDVKM, per germline. The CDR3 reads CASSLTGYSNQPQHF. DNA of the CDR3: TGTGCCAGCAGTTTGACGGGGTATAGCAATCAGCCCCAGCATTTT.

The sample holds a few counts of this clone. CDR3 loop: CASSGNRVGYTF. Written as DNA, the CDR3 is TGTGCCAGCAGTGGAAACAGGGTTGGCTACACCTTC. The chain has TRBV6-5 and TRBJ1-2; maybe TRBD1 (6 bases). This CDR3 is built from 12 residues. Trimming stripped 5 bases from V and 7 bases from J, with 11 bases between. Germline CDR1 and CDR2: MNHEY and SVGAGI.

This chain connects TRBV29-1 to TRBJ2-7; possible D gene TRBD1, 5 bases. CDR3 length equals 13 residues. Germline V gives CDR1 SQVTM, CDR2 ANQGSEA. Between the trimmed V and J ends, which lost 4 bases and 0 bases, there was a span of 10 bases. CDR3 DNA sequence: TGCAGCGTTGTAACAGGCGACTCCTACGAGCAGTACTTC. Protein product: CSVVTGDSYEQYF.

The rearrangement uses TRBV6-1 and TRBJ1-2, with a possible D match to TRBD1 (5 bases). This CDR3 spans 15 amino acids. V was trimmed by 7 bases and J by 1 base, leaving 16 bases between them. Germline loops: CDR1 MNHNS, CDR2 SASEGT. This CDR3 reads CASKTGAFGNYGYTF. The CDR3 DNA follows: TGTGCCAGCAAAACAGGTGCCTTTGGTAACTATGGCTACACCTTC.

The chain joins TRBV7-9 to TRBJ2-7, with a possible D match to TRBD1 (5 bases). V was pared by 2 bases and J by 3 bases, with 11 bases between. Germline CDR1 SEHNR, CDR2 FQNEAQ (reference sequence). The CDR3 length is 14 residues. In DNA, the CDR3 is TGTGCCAGCAGCTTAATGGGCAGGGACTACGAGCAGTACTTC. Amino acid sequence: CASSLMGRDYEQYF.

The CDR3 DNA sequence: TGTGCCAGCAGTTACCGGGACACGAGCTCCTACGAGCAGTACTTC. Its translation is CASSYRDTSSYEQYF. The chain links TRBV6-6 to TRBJ2-7, with D maybe TRBD1 (6 bases). The CDR3 is 15 amino acids. V dropped 2 bases and J dropped 0 bases, with 11 bases sitting between them. Germline V CDR1 and CDR2: MNHNY, SVGAGI (reference sequence).

The genes are TRBV4-2 and TRBJ2-1; the match to TRBD2 covers 8 bases. The CDR3 totals 17 residues. Trimming took 1 base from V and 8 from J; bases not matched to a gene: 13. Looked up from germline, CDR1 is LGHNA and CDR2 is YNFKEQ. The CDR3 is CASSQGPAGGPMYEQFF. CDR3 nucleotide sequence: TGTGCCAGCAGCCAAGGACCGGCGGGAGGACCGATGTATGAGCAGTTCTTC.

The chain couples TRBV4-2 to TRBJ2-2; tentatively, D is TRBD1 (5 bases). Germline V gene lookup returns CDR1 LGHNA and CDR2 YNFKEQ. There are 16 residues in the CDR3. Trimming pared 3 bases from V and 1 base from J, leaving 12 bases between. The CDR3 sequence: CASSHPLGRNTGELFF. CDR3 nucleotide sequence: TGTGCCAGCAGCCACCCCCTGGGGCGGAACACCGGGGAGCTGTTTTTT.

The table lists this clone with a few counts. V and J are TRBV6-1 and TRBJ2-7, with 9 bases aligning to TRBD1. V shed 6 bases and J 1 base; nucleotides not matched to a gene: 7. The length of the CDR3 is 15 residues. CDR1 and CDR2 (germline): MNHNS, SASEGT. The CDR3 protein is CASRVGQGVSYEQYF. CDR3 sequence (DNA): TGTGCCAGCAGGGTGGGACAGGGAGTTTCCTACGAGCAGTACTTC.